Presented here are 21 T cell receptor beta chains from one specimen sequenced in a study of shared clonotypes between healthy human individuals. Assay used: immunoSEQ multiplex PCR; TCRdb lists only in-frame clones, some missing. The sample holds roughly 660,000 clones, around 91% seen once. The sequencing sample was made of memory CD8+ T cells from PBMCs. The subset: CD45RO+ cells pooled with CCR7-negative TemRA cells. The receptor set was obtained from a man younger than 30 in good health. Some clones in this sample may be carry-over from other donors' samples.

V usage is TRBV9 and J usage is TRBJ2-1, with D perhaps matching TRBD1 or TRBD2 (6 bases each). The CDR3 extends over 16 amino acids. Germline V gene lookup returns CDR1 SGDLS and CDR2 YYNGEE. The V end lost 3 bases, the J end lost 5 bases, and 18 bases lay between the germline ends. The chain's CDR3 is CASSEGVGGANNEQFF. Here the CDR3 DNA reads TGTGCCAGCAGCGAGGGGGTCGGCGGGGCCAACAATGAGCAGTTCTTC.

This chain links TRBV28 with TRBJ2-3, with 10 bases fitting TRBD2. The V and J ends lost 5 bases and 3 bases, in that order; junction bases with no gene match: 5. Per germline, CDR1 MDHEN and CDR2 SYDVKM. The CDR3 contains 15 residues. Here the CDR3 reads CASSTPSGRTDTQYF. The CDR3 DNA is TGTGCCAGCAGTACCCCTAGCGGGAGAACAGATACGCAGTATTTT.

On this clone: This sample includes further DNA sequences coding for the same CDR3. The chain recombines TRBV6-1 with TRBJ1-2; D is unresolved. Trimming removed 1 base from V and 2 bases from J, with 2 bases in between. The CDR3 has 12 residues. The germline V gene encodes CDR1 MNHNS and CDR2 SASEGT. The CDR3 DNA reads TGTGCCAGCAGTGAAGGCAACTATGGCTACACCTTC. Translating it yields CASSEGNYGYTF.

V is TRBV5-1 and J is TRBJ1-3, with a possible D match to TRBD1 (5 bases). From germline, CDR1 is SGHRS and CDR2 YFSETQ. This CDR3 is built from 15 residues. The V gene lost 7 bases and the J gene lost 2 bases, with 16 bases spanning the gap. As DNA, the CDR3 is TGCGCCAGCCTCATCGCGGGGGTTGCTGGAAACACCATATATTTT. The encoded protein is CASLIAGVAGNTIYF. Combining the CDR3 with reference TRBV5-1 and TRBJ1-3 gives the whole variable domain KAGVTQTPRYLIKTRGQQVTLSCSPISGHRSVSWYQQTPGQGLQFLFEYFSETQRNKGNFPGRFSGRQFSNSRSEMNVSTLELGDSALYLCASLIAGVAGNTIYFGEGSWLTVV.

The chain joins TRBV23-1 to TRBJ2-7; D may be TRBD2 (5 bases). TRBV23-1 is an open reading frame whose function is uncertain. The CDR3 totals 17 residues. The ends were cut back, 10 bases at V and 1 base at J, with 26 bases in the middle. Here the CDR3 reads CANRAAERSHNSYEQYF. CDR3 DNA sequence: TGCGCCAACAGAGCGGCAGAACGGTCCCATAATTCCTACGAGCAGTACTTC.

The rearrangement uses TRBV9 and TRBJ2-3, with D maybe TRBD1 (6 bases). This CDR3 is built from 15 residues. Trimming pared 4 bases from V and 3 bases from J, leaving 15 bases between. CDR1 is SGDLS, CDR2 YYNGEE, per germline. The CDR3 coding sequence is TGTGCCAGCAGCACCAGGGGTTTAAGGACAGATACGCAGTATTTT. Its protein is CASSTRGLRTDTQYF.

The chain is built from TRBV27 and TRBJ2-1; 13 nucleotides match TRBD2. From germline, CDR1 is MNHEY and CDR2 SMNVEV (reference sequence). The CDR3 runs to 17 residues. V trimming: 5 bases; J trimming: 2 bases; junction bases outside the gene matches: 6. This chain's CDR3 is CASSATSGRAAYNEQFF. As DNA, the CDR3 is TGTGCCAGCAGTGCAACTAGCGGGAGGGCCGCCTACAATGAGCAGTTCTTC.

V and J are TRBV15 and TRBJ2-1, with no clear D. Germline V CDR1 and CDR2: LNHNV, YYDKDF (reference sequence). V was pared by 0 bases and J by 4 bases, with 7 bases between. The CDR3 consists of 14 residues. CDR3 amino acids: CATSRDPRYNEQFF. In DNA, the CDR3 is TGTGCCACCAGCAGAGATCCCAGATACAATGAGCAGTTCTTC. Full variable domain (outside the CDR3, taken from reference TRBV15 and TRBJ2-1): DAMVIQNPRYQVTQFGKPVTLSCSQTLNHNVMYWYQQKSSQAPKLLFHYYDKDFNNEADTPDNFQSRRPNTSFCFLDIRSPGLGDTAMYLCATSRDPRYNEQFFGPGTRLTVL.

This clone has a handful of counts. Other nucleotide sequences from this sample produce the same CDR3. J is TRBJ2-7 and V is TRBV4-1; no reliable D call. Germline values: CDR1 MGHRA, CDR2 YSYEKL. Deletions cut 1 base from V and 2 bases from J, with 9 bases between. The CDR3 spans 14 residues. CDR3 in amino acids: CASSQVAGTYEQYF. DNA of the CDR3: TGCGCCAGCAGCCAAGTGGCTGGGACCTACGAGCAGTACTTC.

This sequence joins TRBV7-8 and TRBJ1-5, with TRBD1 as a possible D gene (5 bases). Germline CDR1 is SGHVS and CDR2 is FQNEAQ. V was cut by 0 bases and J by 7 bases, with 13 bases left in between. This CDR3 region has 15 residues. CDR3 DNA: TGTGCCAGCAGCTTAGCACGCCGGGGGGTCCAGCCCCAGCATTTT. It specifies CASSLARRGVQPQHF.

The V and J genes are TRBV6-1 and TRBJ2-7; tentatively, D is TRBD1 (5 bases). CDR3 length: 15 amino acids. V lost 2 bases to trimming and J lost 1 base, with 12 bases between them. Germline V gene lookup returns CDR1 MNHNS and CDR2 SASEGT. CDR3 sequence (DNA): TGTGCCAGCAGTGAATTTCAGGGCTTTTCCTACGAGCAGTACTTC. The encoded protein is CASSEFQGFSYEQYF.

The chain combines TRBV5-1 with TRBJ2-1; D is uncertain. V gave up 0 bases and J gave up 9 bases, with 13 bases separating them. The CDR3 loop spans 14 amino acids. Germline V gives CDR1 SGHRS, CDR2 YFSETQ. The CDR3, as DNA: TGCGCCAGCAGCTTGGACCCCGTATTGAGTGAGCAGTTCTTC. It translates to CASSLDPVLSEQFF.

As regards this clone: Other DNA sequences in this sample translate to the same CDR3. The chain recombines TRBV9 with TRBJ2-7, with a tentative D call TRBD2 (5 bases). V was pared by 3 bases and J by 1 base, with 8 bases between. Germline V CDR1 and CDR2: SGDLS, YYNGEE. The CDR3 has 13 amino acids. The CDR3 bases are TGTGCCAGCAGCGGAGGGTCGTCCTACGAGCAGTACTTC. It specifies CASSGGSSYEQYF.

The V call is TRBV6-1, the J call TRBJ2-7; possibly TRBD1 or TRBD2 for D (5 bases each). Germline V gene lookup returns CDR1 MNHNS and CDR2 SASEGT. The V end was cut by 5 bases, the J end by 2 bases, with 13 bases between. There are 14 residues in the CDR3. The chain's CDR3 is CASSKGTLPYEQYF. As DNA, the CDR3 is TGTGCCAGCAGTAAGGGGACGTTACCCTACGAGCAGTACTTC.

This chain connects TRBV5-4 to TRBJ1-2; 7 positions match TRBD1. V shed 4 bases and J 3 bases; nucleotides not matched to a gene: 12. This CDR3 has 16 residues. From germline, CDR1 is SGHNT and CDR2 YYREEE (reference sequence). The DNA for the CDR3 is TGTGCCAGCAGCCACGGGACAGAACTTCACTACTATGGCTACACCTTC. It translates to CASSHGTELHYYGYTF.

The chain links TRBV9 to TRBJ2-6; D is unclear. This CDR3 spans 15 amino acids. V was trimmed by 5 bases and J by 0 bases, leaving 9 bases between them. Germline V CDR1 and CDR2: SGDLS, YYNGEE. CDR3 amino acids: CASSGVSSGANVLTF. The CDR3 DNA reads as TGTGCCAGCAGTGGGGTGAGCTCTGGGGCCAACGTCCTGACTTTC.

The chain employs TRBV27 and TRBJ2-1; D gene unclear. This CDR3 has 15 residues. Germline-derived CDR1 and CDR2 are MNHEY and SMNVEV (reference sequence). Trimming pared 7 bases from V and 0 bases from J, leaving 13 bases between. This CDR3 is CASTIDRSSYNEQFF. The DNA of the CDR3 is TGTGCCAGCACCATCGACCGAAGCTCCTACAATGAGCAGTTCTTC.

This sequence joins TRBV4-3 and TRBJ2-7; 11 bases agree with TRBD2. The CDR3 has 18 amino acids. Germline V gene data show CDR1 as LGHNA and CDR2 as YSLEER. V dropped 0 bases and J dropped 2; count of bases not matched to a gene: 9. The CDR3 nucleotides are TGCGCCAGCAGCCAAGATTGGCTAGCGGGAGGCCCCACCTACGAGCAGTACTTC. This translates into CASSQDWLAGGPTYEQYF.

The chain carries TRBV19 and TRBJ2-3; D not certain. The CDR3 extends over 15 amino acids. The germline CDR1 and CDR2 sequences are LNHDA and SQIVND (reference sequence). V was clipped by 5 bases and J by 2 bases, with 14 bases between them. CDR3 sequence: CASSYDSTDTDTQYF. For the CDR3, the DNA is TGTGCCAGTAGTTATGACTCGACTGACACAGATACGCAGTATTTT.

The rearrangement uses TRBV28 and TRBJ2-2; the D call may be TRBD1 or TRBD2 (5 bases each). This CDR3 contains 15 residues. The V end was cut by 3 bases, the J end by 2 bases, with 10 bases between. Germline CDR1 MDHEN, CDR2 SYDVKM. CDR3 sequence reads: CASSFGDPNTGELFF. CDR3 bases: TGTGCCAGCAGTTTTGGGGACCCCAACACCGGGGAGCTGTTTTTT.

The chain combines TRBV4-1 with TRBJ2-7; unclear D gene. Germline values: CDR1 MGHRA, CDR2 YSYEKL. This CDR3 is 13 amino acids long. With 1 base removed from V and 1 base from J, the gap between germline ends came to 5 bases. CDR3 coding DNA: TGCGCCAGCAGCCAAGTACAGTCCTACGAGCAGTACTTC. Its protein product is CASSQVQSYEQYF.